This T cell receptor (beta chain) was recorded in a study of shared clonotypes between healthy human individuals. Study as a whole: The donor pool was made up of two women and a few men aged 18 to 49. Study results and limitations: A limitation of the genetic and exposure-history diversity represented arose from few donors.

This CDR3 region has 14 residues. Germline V gene lookup returns CDR1 ENHRY and CDR2 SYGVKD. The V and J ends lost 2 bases and 9 bases respectively, with 16 bases between them. For this clone: Its cognate antigen is unknown.

Measured with immunoSEQ multiplex PCR; TCRdb has only the in-frame clones, and not every one. The sample lists around 2.5 million clones, under 95% occurring once. The sequence was obtained from a man aged 18 to 30 in good health. Some clones in this sample may be carry-over from other donors' samples. The sample comprised naive CD4+ T cells from PBMCs. Subset specified: CD45RA+ positively selected. V usage is TRBV10-3 and J usage is TRBJ1-1; D is unresolved. The CDR3 DNA reads as TGTGCCATCAGTGAGCCCCCGTCCGAGACCAAAGCTTTCTTT. Amino acid sequence: CAISEPPSETKAFF.